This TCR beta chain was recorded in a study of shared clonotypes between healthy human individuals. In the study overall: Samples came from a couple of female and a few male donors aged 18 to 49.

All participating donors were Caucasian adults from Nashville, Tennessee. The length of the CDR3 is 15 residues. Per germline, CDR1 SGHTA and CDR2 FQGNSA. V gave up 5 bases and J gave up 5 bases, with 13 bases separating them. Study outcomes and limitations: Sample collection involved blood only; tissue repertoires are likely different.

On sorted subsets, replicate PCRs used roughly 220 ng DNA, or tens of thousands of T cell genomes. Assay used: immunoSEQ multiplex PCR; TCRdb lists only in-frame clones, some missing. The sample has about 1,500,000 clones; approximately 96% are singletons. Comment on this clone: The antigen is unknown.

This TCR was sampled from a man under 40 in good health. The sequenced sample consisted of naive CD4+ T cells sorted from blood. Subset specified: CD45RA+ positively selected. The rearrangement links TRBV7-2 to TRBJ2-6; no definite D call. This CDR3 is CASSISWSRANVLTF. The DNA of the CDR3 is TGTGCCAGCAGCATTAGCTGGTCTAGGGCCAACGTCCTGACTTTC.